The source of this T cell receptor (beta chain) is a study of neurological immune-mediated disorders. Study-wide findings and caveats: One related-CDR3 cluster, identified by phylogenetic grouping, held the repertoires of 18 of 34 multiple sclerosis patients and was a possible signature.

Germline V gene sequence: CDR1 SGHRS, CDR2 YFSETQ. The CDR3 has 15 amino acids. The junction had 2 bases not matched to a gene; V was cut back by 0 bases and J by 4 bases. One entry per CDR3 protein, called by TCRdb with MiXCR from the 5' RACE reads. The sample has approximately 86,000 distinct CDR3 sequences; 2.6% are singletons. Ten or more counts support this clonotype. Its antigen is not identified. The chain carries TRBV5-1 and TRBJ2-3; 10 positions agree with TRBD2. The source is a woman aged 25 to 39 with multiple sclerosis. Sequencing input: PBMCs. CDR3 in amino acids: CASSLVGLAPDTQYF. Here the CDR3 DNA reads TGCGCCAGCAGCTTGGTGGGACTAGCGCCAGATACGCAGTATTTT.